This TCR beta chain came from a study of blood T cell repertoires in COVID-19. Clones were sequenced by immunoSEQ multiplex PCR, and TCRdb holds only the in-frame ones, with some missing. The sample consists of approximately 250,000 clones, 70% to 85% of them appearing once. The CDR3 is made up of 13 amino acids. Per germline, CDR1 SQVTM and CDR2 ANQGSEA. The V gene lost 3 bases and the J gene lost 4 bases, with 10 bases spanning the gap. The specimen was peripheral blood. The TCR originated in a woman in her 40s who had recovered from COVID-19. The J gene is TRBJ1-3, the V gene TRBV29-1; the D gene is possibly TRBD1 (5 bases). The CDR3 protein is CSVDSGSGNTIYF. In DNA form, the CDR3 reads TGCAGCGTTGATTCAGGGTCGGGAAACACCATATATTTT.